These 27 T cell receptor beta chains were all obtained from the same sample, sequenced in a study of shared clonotypes between healthy human individuals. Measured with immunoSEQ multiplex PCR; TCRdb has only the in-frame clones, and not every one. Here the sample spans over 400,000 clones, about 96% being singletons. Sequenced: naive CD4+ T cells sorted from blood. As for subset: CD45RA+ positively selected. Receptors originate from a woman in her 30s in good health.

The chain uses TRBV5-6 and TRBJ1-1; 8 bases agree with TRBD1. The V and J ends lost 4 bases and 6 bases, in that order; junction bases with no gene match: 11. The germline V gene has CDR1 SGHDT and CDR2 YYEEEE. The CDR3 has 15 amino acids. CDR3 in DNA: TGTGCCAGCAGCCTAGCGGGACAGGAATTATCTGAAGCTTTCTTT. Its protein is CASSLAGQELSEAFF.

The J gene is TRBJ2-2, the V gene TRBV6-1, with TRBD2 matching over 7 bases. The CDR3 covers 14 residues. Per germline, CDR1 MNHNS and CDR2 SASEGT. The V and J ends lost 4 bases and 5 bases, in that order; junction bases with no gene match: 4. In nucleotides, the CDR3 is TGTGCCAGCAGTGCCTTCGGGAGGACCGGGGAGCTGTTTTTT. Translated: CASSAFGRTGELFF.

The V call is TRBV10-1, the J call TRBJ2-1, with D maybe TRBD2 (6 bases). CDR3 size: 16 residues. CDR1 is WNHNN and CDR2 is SYGVQD in the germline V gene (reference sequence). V lost 1 base and J 1 base, leaving 11 bases between the germline ends. CDR3 bases: TGCGCCAGCAGTGAGTATTGGGACTTTTCCTACAATGAGCAGTTCTTC. Protein: CASSEYWDFSYNEQFF.

V gene TRBV5-1 combines with J gene TRBJ2-1, with D possibly TRBD2 on 6 matching bases. The CDR3 totals 15 residues. Germline assignment: CDR1 SGHRS and CDR2 YFSETQ. The V and J ends lost 0 bases and 2 bases respectively, with 9 bases between them. CDR3: CASSLGGIAYNEQFF. The CDR3 coding sequence is TGCGCCAGCAGCTTGGGCGGGATAGCCTACAATGAGCAGTTCTTC.

The V call is TRBV11-2, the J call TRBJ2-7, with D hard to call. In germline, CDR1 is SGHAT, CDR2 FQNNGV. Trimming left V 5 bases short and J 5 bases short, with 13 bases between. The CDR3 is made up of 13 amino acids. The CDR3 reads CASSPAIENEQYF. The CDR3 DNA reads as TGTGCCAGCAGCCCTGCGATAGAAAACGAGCAGTACTTC.

The chain is built from TRBV28 and TRBJ1-5; no clear D. Between the trimmed V and J ends, which lost 6 bases and 0 bases, there was a span of 6 bases. This CDR3 region has 13 residues. Germline CDR1 is MDHEN and CDR2 is SYDVKM. The CDR3 nucleotides read TGTGCCAGCAGCTGGGGTAGCAATCAGCCCCAGCATTTT. Its protein product is CASSWGSNQPQHF.

The gene calls are TRBV27 and TRBJ2-1, with D possibly TRBD2 on 6 matching bases. This CDR3 region has 12 residues. CDR1 is MNHEY, CDR2 SMNVEV, per germline (reference sequence). Trimming shortened V by 10 bases and J by 9 bases, and 16 bases separated the two germline ends. CDR3 loop: CATSRGNGEQFF. The CDR3 DNA reads TGTGCCACCTCCCGGGGGAACGGTGAGCAGTTCTTC.

This chain joins TRBV6-1 and TRBJ2-1; 8 bases are shared with TRBD1. The V gene end was trimmed by 5 bases and the J gene end by 4 bases; junction bases not matched to a gene: 4. The CDR3 is 14 residues long. Germline loops: CDR1 MNHNS, CDR2 SASEGT. CDR3 protein: CASSPGTGYNEQFF. The CDR3 region has the DNA TGTGCCAGCAGTCCCGGGACAGGATACAATGAGCAGTTCTTC.

On this clone itself: Other DNA sequences from this sample encode an identical CDR3 as well. V is TRBV5-1 and J is TRBJ2-7; TRBD2 agrees at 8 bases. V dropped 4 bases and J dropped 0; count of bases not matched to a gene: 9. The CDR3 is 16 residues long. CDR1 and CDR2 from the germline V gene are SGHRS and YFSETQ. CDR3 region: CASSPRGSGSSYEQYF. DNA of the CDR3: TGCGCCAGCAGCCCGAGGGGCAGCGGGAGCTCCTACGAGCAGTACTTC.

This chain links TRBV7-9 with TRBJ1-2, with TRBD1 as a possible D gene (5 bases). Germline CDR1 and CDR2: SEHNR and FQNEAQ (reference sequence). V was pared by 5 bases and J by 8 bases, with 15 bases between. The CDR3 sequence is 13 residues long. The CDR3 DNA reads as TGTGCCAGCAGCCCCGGATGGGGGAGAGGCTACACCTTC. Protein: CASSPGWGRGYTF. Full variable domain (missing parts from reference TRBV7-9 and TRBJ1-2): DTGVSQNPRHKITKRGQNVTFRCDPISEHNRLYWYRQTLGQGPEFLTYFQNEAQLEKSRLLSDRFSAERPKGSFSTLEIQRTEQGDSAMYLCASSPGWGRGYTFGSGTRLTVV.

The chain recombines TRBV28 with TRBJ1-1, with D unresolved. The CDR3 has 15 residues. The ends were cut back, 2 bases at V and 0 bases at J, with 10 bases in the middle. Germline CDR1 and CDR2: MDHEN and SYDVKM. The CDR3 DNA reads TGTGCCAGCAGTTTACAGGTATCCATGAACACTGAAGCTTTCTTT. Its translation: CASSLQVSMNTEAFF.

This clone was observed a handful of times. The V gene is TRBV28, the J gene TRBJ2-7; TRBD2 is a possible D gene (5 bases). The V gene's germline CDR1 is MDHEN and CDR2 SYDVKM. The CDR3 length is 16 residues. V dropped 8 bases and J dropped 3 bases, with 23 bases sitting between them. CDR3 loop: CASEEGTRLGDYEQYF. DNA of the CDR3: TGTGCCAGCGAAGAAGGTACTAGACTCGGTGACTACGAGCAGTACTTC. Full variable domain (missing parts from reference TRBV28 and TRBJ2-7): DVKVTQSSRYLVKRTGEKVFLECVQDMDHENMFWYRQDPGLGLRLIYFSYDVKMKEKGDIPEGYSVSREKKERFSLILESASTNQTSMYLCASEEGTRLGDYEQYFGPGTRLTVT.

The CDR3 DNA is TGTGCCAGCAGCGTGGCGGGGAACACTGAAGCTTTCTTT. This translates into CASSVAGNTEAFF. The V and J genes are TRBV7-9 and TRBJ1-1; D remains ambiguous. CDR1 is SEHNR and CDR2 is FQNEAQ in the germline V gene (reference sequence). Trimming shortened V by 5 bases and J by 1 base, and 8 bases separated the two germline ends. There are 13 residues in the CDR3.

This chain joins TRBV12-2 and TRBJ2-7; the table names TRBD2, a call not compared with the DNA. TRBV12-2 is deemed a pseudogene. CDR3 length: 15 amino acids. CDR3 sequence: CASRPGLAGAREQYF. DNA for the CDR3: TGTGCAAGTCGCCCGGGACTAGCGGGAGCGCGCGAGCAGTACTTC.

The V call is TRBV7-2, the J call TRBJ1-4, with 7 positions matching TRBD1. The V and J ends lost 4 bases and 9 bases, in that order; junction bases with no gene match: 14. Germline lookup yields CDR1 SGHTA and CDR2 FQGNSA. The CDR3 covers 16 residues. The CDR3 spells CASSSLVGTERKKLFF. For the CDR3, the DNA is TGTGCCAGCAGCTCCCTGGTTGGGACAGAGAGGAAAAAACTGTTTTTT.

The chain uses TRBV28 and TRBJ2-7, with D perhaps TRBD1 or TRBD2 (6 bases each). Trimming shortened V by 6 bases and J by 5 bases, and 8 bases separated the two germline ends. The length of the CDR3 is 11 residues. From germline, CDR1 is MDHEN and CDR2 SYDVKM. This CDR3 reads CASRRGDEQYF. The CDR3 nucleotides are TGTGCCAGCAGGAGGGGGGACGAGCAGTACTTC. Variable domain in full (rest from reference TRBV28 and TRBJ2-7): DVKVTQSSRYLVKRTGEKVFLECVQDMDHENMFWYRQDPGLGLRLIYFSYDVKMKEKGDIPEGYSVSREKKERFSLILESASTNQTSMYLCASRRGDEQYFGPGTRLTVT.

V gene TRBV27 combines with J gene TRBJ2-7; 11 nucleotides line up with TRBD2. The CDR3 covers 17 residues. CDR1 is MNHEY, CDR2 SMNVEV, per germline (reference sequence). The ends lost 0 bases at V and 11 bases at J; junction bases unmatched: 15. CDR3 region: CASSLSTRLAGRGIKYF. CDR3 DNA: TGTGCCAGCAGTTTATCCACCCGACTAGCGGGGCGCGGGATTAAGTACTTC.

V gene TRBV5-1 combines with J gene TRBJ2-5; TRBD2 matches 10 bases. The J call may be mistaken, given a closer DNA end match to TRBJ2-7. Germline CDR1 reads SGHRS; CDR2 reads YFSETQ. The CDR3 is 16 amino acids. The CDR3 nucleotides are TGCGCCAGCGGGGCGAGCGGGAGGGCCAGAAAAAACGAGCAGTACTTC. Protein: CASGASGRARKNEQYF.

V gene TRBV28 combines with J gene TRBJ1-2; perhaps TRBD1 as D (6 bases). The CDR3 has 15 amino acids. V was shortened by 7 bases and J by 3 bases, with 18 bases between the two germline ends. Germline-derived CDR1 and CDR2 are MDHEN and SYDVKM. CDR3: CASTTGGRGHYGYTF. Written as DNA, the CDR3 is TGTGCCAGCACCACCGGGGGCAGGGGTCACTATGGCTACACCTTC.

The chain joins TRBV4-1 to TRBJ1-1; no clear D. Germline values: CDR1 MGHRA, CDR2 YSYEKL. The CDR3 extends over 14 amino acids. Trimming removed 4 bases from V and 1 base from J, with 10 bases in between. CDR3 sequence: CASSRKDPNTEAFF. The CDR3 DNA sequence: TGCGCCAGCAGCCGGAAGGATCCGAACACTGAAGCTTTCTTT.

The gene calls are TRBV7-2 and TRBJ2-7, with D possibly matching TRBD2 (6 bases). Trimming stripped 1 base from V and 3 bases from J, with 10 bases between. The germline CDR1 and CDR2 sequences are SGHTA and FQGNSA. The CDR3 has 14 amino acids. This chain's CDR3 is CASSLVADYYEQYF. DNA of the CDR3: TGTGCCAGCAGCTTAGTCGCGGACTACTACGAGCAGTACTTC.

The chain couples TRBV9 to TRBJ1-1; D might be TRBD1 (6 bases). Germline values: CDR1 SGDLS, CDR2 YYNGEE. There are 15 residues in the CDR3. Trimming took off 4 bases at V and 4 bases at J, with 17 bases between the two ends. CDR3 in DNA: TGTGCCAGCAGCCCACCGGGCAGGGGTAGCACTGAAGCTTTCTTT. It specifies CASSPPGRGSTEAFF.

The chain couples TRBV7-6 to TRBJ1-5; 11 bases fit TRBD1. Germline CDR1 is SGHVS and CDR2 is FNYEAQ. V lost 1 base to trimming and J lost 1 base; unmatched junction nucleotides: 6. There are 18 residues in the CDR3. The DNA of the CDR3 is TGTGCCAGCAGCTTAGTGGGGACAGGGGGTTCCAGCAATCAGCCCCAGCATTTT. Translation gives CASSLVGTGGSSNQPQHF.

The chain couples TRBV28 to TRBJ2-2, with 8 bases identical to TRBD2. The CDR3 extends over 15 amino acids. After removal of 8 bases from V and 7 bases from J, the junction contained 12 bases not matched to a gene. The germline gives CDR1 MDHEN, CDR2 SYDVKM. The CDR3: CASGLAGSADGELFF. The CDR3 DNA reads as TGTGCCAGCGGCTTAGCGGGATCCGCTGACGGGGAGCTGTTTTTT.

This chain connects TRBV6-1 to TRBJ1-1; D uncertain. CDR1 and CDR2 (germline): MNHNS, SASEGT. V was cut by 1 base and J by 5 bases, with 8 bases left in between. The CDR3 is made up of 13 amino acids. For the CDR3, the DNA is TGTGCCAGCAGTGAAGTTGGACCTACTGAAGCTTTCTTT. It codes for CASSEVGPTEAFF.

The rearrangement links TRBV10-1 to TRBJ2-5; TRBD2 aligns across 7 bases. The junction had 6 bases not matched to a gene; V was cut back by 0 bases and J by 5 bases. The CDR3 has 15 residues. CDR1 is WNHNN and CDR2 is SYGVQD in the germline V gene (reference sequence). DNA of the CDR3: TGCGCCAGCAGTGAGTCGGGAGGGCCGGGGGAGACCCAGTACTTC. This codes for CASSESGGPGETQYF.

The chain joins TRBV5-6 to TRBJ1-6, with TRBD1 matching 11 bases. V lost 4 bases to trimming and J lost 11 bases; unmatched junction nucleotides: 11. The CDR3 runs to 16 residues. Per the germline V gene, CDR1 is SGHDT and CDR2 is YYEEEE. This CDR3 reads CASSDRTGGGLTPLHF. In DNA form, the CDR3 reads TGTGCCAGCAGCGACAGGACAGGGGGCGGGTTGACACCCCTCCACTTT.